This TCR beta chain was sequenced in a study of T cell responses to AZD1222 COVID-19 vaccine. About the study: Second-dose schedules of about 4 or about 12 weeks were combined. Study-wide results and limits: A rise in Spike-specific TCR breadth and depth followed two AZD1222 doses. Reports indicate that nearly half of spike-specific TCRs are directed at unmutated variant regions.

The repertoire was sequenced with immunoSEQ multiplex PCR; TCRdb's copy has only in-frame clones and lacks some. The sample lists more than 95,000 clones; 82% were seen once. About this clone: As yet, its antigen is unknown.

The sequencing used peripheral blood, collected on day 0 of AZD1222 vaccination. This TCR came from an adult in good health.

CDR3 residues: CASSLRLWAEAFF. The DNA for the CDR3 is TGTGCCAGTAGTTTACGGTTGTGGGCTGAAGCTTTCTTT. V usage is TRBV19 and J usage is TRBJ1-1, with D hard to call. Looked up from germline, CDR1 is LNHDA and CDR2 is SQIVND (reference sequence). This CDR3 comprises 13 residues. The germline V and J ends were trimmed by 5 bases and 6 bases, with 13 bases remaining between them.